The T cell receptor (beta chain) described here comes from a study of human versus mouse CDR3 diversity and MHC coevolution. The study's findings and limits: Among all groups, most of the three human donors showed least clonal inequality. Approximately 1.7 million TCR beta clonotypes were estimated for humans, the largest repertoire.

TCRdb keeps only in-frame clones here, not all; method: immunoSEQ multiplex PCR. The data show tens of thousands of clones, roughly 93% seen once. The length of the CDR3 is 16 residues. CDR1 and CDR2 (germline): SQVTM, ANQGSEA. Trimming stripped 2 bases from V and 4 bases from J, with 20 bases between. As to this clone: Its cognate antigen is unknown.

This sequence was found in a person aged 55 to 70 in good health. The material sequenced was naive CD4+ T cells from blood. Subset meaning: CD45RO-negative CD62L-positive naive CD4 T cells. V usage is TRBV29-1 and J usage is TRBJ1-1; the D gene is possibly TRBD1 (5 bases). For the CDR3, the DNA is TGCAGCGTTGAAATATCGTGGGGGGAGGTTGCCACTGAAGCTTTCTTT. Translation gives CSVEISWGEVATEAFF.